A single sample is the source of the 10 T cell receptor beta chains below, sequenced in a study of post-analysis software for immune sequencing data. Libraries were made from TCR beta cDNA, and they carried unique molecular identifiers. MiXCR, applied by TCRdb to the PCR reads, yields one record per CDR3 protein. Among around 150,000 distinct CDR3 sequences listed, roughly 40% were seen once. The specimen comprised blood, sampled after autologous hematopoietic stem cell transplantation. The receptors were sampled from a girl aged 5-17 years with multiple sclerosis.

The gene calls are TRBV12-3 or TRBV12-4 and TRBJ2-1; TRBD2 aligns across 8 bases. The CDR3 consists of 14 residues. V dropped 5 bases and J dropped 3; count of bases not matched to a gene: 3. CDR3 amino acids: CASSQTSVYNEQFF. The CDR3 nucleotides read TGTGCCAGCAGTCAGACTAGCGTCTACAATGAGCAGTTCTTC.

The chain joins TRBV4-1 to TRBJ2-1; TRBD2 matches 8 bases. CDR1 and CDR2 (germline): MGHRA, YSYEKL. This CDR3 spans 16 amino acids. With V trimmed by 1 base and J by 6 bases, 8 bases remained unmatched. CDR3 DNA: TGCGCCAGCAGCCAAGGCCCGGGACTAGAGGGCAATGAGCAGTTCTTC. Amino acids: CASSQGPGLEGNEQFF.

This clonotype has just a few counts. The rearrangement links TRBV12-3 or TRBV12-4 to TRBJ2-1; no clear D. Between the trimmed V and J ends, which lost 6 bases and 7 bases, there was a span of 16 bases. This CDR3 spans 14 amino acids. The CDR3 sequence is CASSLLDHQNEQFF. CDR3 bases: TGTGCCAGCAGCCTGCTGGACCACCAGAATGAGCAGTTCTTC.

CDR3 coding DNA: TGTGCCATCAGCGGGGGCGCGGGAACTGAAGCTTTCTTT. Protein product: CAISGGAGTEAFF. The V and J genes are TRBV10-3 and TRBJ1-1; TRBD1 might be the D (6 bases). The CDR3 sequence is 13 residues long. Germline CDR1 ENHRY, CDR2 SYGVKD. V was cut by 6 bases and J by 5 bases, with 13 bases left in between.

The V and J genes are TRBV20-1 and TRBJ2-1; D is unresolved. Germline CDR1 and CDR2: DFQATT and SNEGSKA (reference sequence). The CDR3 consists of 14 residues. V was trimmed by 2 bases and J by 6 bases, leaving 14 bases between them. The CDR3 DNA reads TGCAGTGCTAGACGGCTAGTAGTCCGCAATGAGCAGTTCTTC. Its protein product is CSARRLVVRNEQFF.

The chain has TRBV24-1 and TRBJ2-1, with D unresolved. This CDR3 region has 15 residues. Trimming removed 0 bases from V and 4 bases from J, with 9 bases in between. CDR1 is KGHDR, CDR2 SFDVKD, per germline. The CDR3: CATSDLGQEYNEQFF. CDR3 in DNA: TGTGCCACCAGTGATTTGGGTCAGGAATACAATGAGCAGTTCTTC.

V and J are TRBV5-1 and TRBJ2-2; 9 bases fit TRBD1. Germline CDR1 and CDR2: SGHRS and YFSETQ. The CDR3 consists of 16 residues. Trimming at V came to 0 bases and at J to 4 bases, leaving 4 bases not matched to a gene. The CDR3 DNA reads TGCGCCAGCAGCTTGGCCGGGACAGGGCTCACCGGGGAGCTGTTTTTT. Its protein product is CASSLAGTGLTGELFF.

This chain uses TRBV19 with TRBJ1-5; D is ambiguous. The CDR3 has 16 amino acids. Germline CDR1 is LNHDA and CDR2 is SQIVND (reference sequence). Deletions cut 7 bases from V and 2 bases from J, with 18 bases between. CDR3 sequence: CASTAQDSKGNQPQHF. The CDR3 DNA is TGTGCCAGTACCGCCCAAGATTCCAAGGGCAATCAGCCCCAGCATTTT.

This chain joins TRBV3-1 and TRBJ2-1, with D perhaps TRBD2 (6 bases). Germline V gene lookup returns CDR1 LGHDT and CDR2 YNNKEL (reference sequence). Trimming removed 5 bases from V and 8 bases from J, with 16 bases in between. The CDR3 has 14 residues. CDR3 protein: CASSRLGDFHEQFF. CDR3 nucleotide sequence: TGTGCCAGCAGCAGACTAGGGGATTTCCATGAGCAGTTCTTC.

The chain joins TRBV20-1 to TRBJ2-3, with D perhaps matching TRBD2 (6 bases). Germline values: CDR1 DFQATT, CDR2 SNEGSKA (reference sequence). The CDR3 runs to 14 residues. Trimming stripped 3 bases from V and 0 bases from J, with 10 bases between. In DNA, the CDR3 is TGCAGTGCTAGCGGTGCGGGGAGCACAGATACGCAGTATTTT. Translated: CSASGAGSTDTQYF.